A single sample is the source of the 6 T cell receptor beta chains below, sequenced in a study of blood T cells in healthy people across ages. It was with a sample-barcoded 5' primer and a J-beta primer mix that a second PCR of roughly 6 to 11 cycles was run. TCRdb fed the 5' RACE reads into MiXCR, producing one record per CDR3 protein. The sample holds about a million distinct CDR3 sequences, roughly 51% seen once. Sequencing was performed on blood. The receptors stem from an older woman in good health.

This clonotype was observed a few times. The rearrangement links TRBV28 to TRBJ2-7; D is unresolved. Trimming stripped 4 bases from V and 3 bases from J, with 7 bases between. CDR1 and CDR2 (germline): MDHEN, SYDVKM. The length of the CDR3 is 12 residues. CDR3 residues: CASSSVVYEQYF. The CDR3 bases are TGTGCCAGCAGTTCCGTAGTCTACGAGCAGTACTTC. Variable domain in full (rest from reference TRBV28 and TRBJ2-7): DVKVTQSSRYLVKRTGEKVFLECVQDMDHENMFWYRQDPGLGLRLIYFSYDVKMKEKGDIPEGYSVSREKKERFSLILESASTNQTSMYLCASSSVVYEQYFGPGTRLTVT.

The J gene is TRBJ1-2, the V gene TRBV28; 9 bases are a match to TRBD1. The V gene end was trimmed by 7 bases and the J gene end by 7 bases; junction bases not matched to a gene: 7. The CDR3 sequence is 13 residues long. Germline loops: CDR1 MDHEN, CDR2 SYDVKM. The chain's CDR3 is CASNTQGAGGYTF. The CDR3 DNA follows: TGTGCCAGCAATACACAGGGGGCCGGTGGCTACACCTTC.

This chain connects TRBV25-1 to TRBJ2-5; 7 nucleotides line up with TRBD1. J lost 5 bases, V lost 3 bases, and 9 bases had no gene match. The CDR3 covers 15 residues. CDR1 is MGHDK, CDR2 SYGVNS, per germline. CDR3 amino acids: CASSEYRGTSETQYF. CDR3 coding DNA: TGTGCCAGCAGTGAGTACAGGGGCACCTCGGAGACCCAGTACTTC. Filled out from reference TRBV25-1 and TRBJ2-5, the complete variable domain reads EADIYQTPRYLVIGTGKKITLECSQTMGHDKMYWYQQDPGMELHLIHYSYGVNSTEKGDLSSESTVSRIRTEHFPLTLESARPSHTSQYLCASSEYRGTSETQYFGPGTRLLVL.

This clonotype was found a few times. The chain carries TRBV7-3 and TRBJ2-3; D gene uncertain. Germline CDR1 and CDR2: SGHTA and FQGTGA. The ends were cut back, 5 bases at V and 5 bases at J, with 20 bases in the middle. This CDR3 is built from 16 residues. The CDR3 protein is CASSLQSTRPGDTQYF. CDR3 in DNA: TGTGCCAGCAGCCTCCAATCTACGCGGCCGGGAGATACGCAGTATTTT. Filled out from reference TRBV7-3 and TRBJ2-3, the complete variable domain reads GAGVSQTPSNKVTEKGKYVELRCDPISGHTALYWYRQSLGQGPEFLIYFQGTGAADDSGLPNDRFFAVRPEGSVSTLKIQRTERGDSAVYLCASSLQSTRPGDTQYFGPGTRLTVL.

This chain links TRBV20-1 with TRBJ2-1; D is unclear. From germline, CDR1 is DFQATT and CDR2 SNEGSKA (reference sequence). The CDR3 runs to 12 residues. The V gene lost 3 bases and the J gene lost 8 bases, with 11 bases spanning the gap. For the CDR3, the DNA is TGCAGTGCTAGTCGTAGTGTCGATGAGCAGTTCTTC. This gives the protein CSASRSVDEQFF.

This clonotype was seen more than once but under ten times. The chain is built from TRBV7-9 and TRBJ2-4, with 10 bases identical to TRBD2. The J call may be in error: the DNA end matches TRBJ2-7 better. Germline CDR1 reads SEHNR; CDR2 reads FQNEAQ (reference sequence). The CDR3 totals 16 residues. The CDR3 DNA sequence: TGTGCCAGCAGTTACGGACAACTAGCGGGATGGGGCGAGCAGTACTTC. Its translation is CASSYGQLAGWGEQYF.